This TCR beta chain was sequenced in a study of blood T cell repertoires in COVID-19. On the study more broadly: The study drew acute and convalescent COVID-19 samples from the United States, Italy and Spain. T cells, B-cell-depleted T cells, or PBMCs provided the cDNA or gDNA that served as material.

The assay was immunoSEQ multiplex PCR, and TCRdb's table has in-frame clones only and misses some. The sample holds around 200,000 clones, 80% seen once. The CDR3 sequence is 16 residues long. Germline lookup yields CDR1 WNHNN and CDR2 SYGVQD (reference sequence). Unmatched junction bases numbered 6, after V lost 2 bases and J lost 5 bases. Enrolled through a virtual design, the participants were between roughly 18 and 90 years of age and came from some 26 US areas. Cohorts were based on clinical histories the participants reported. The chain carries TRBV10-1 and TRBJ2-1; 10 bases agree with TRBD2. Input material: PBMCs or T cells enriched from blood (not recorded which). This receptor was identified in a woman between 40 and 55 years old with acute COVID-19. As DNA, the CDR3 is TGCGCCAGCAGTGAGACTAGCGGGATTAACAACAATGAGCAGTTCTTC. As protein: CASSETSGINNNEQFF.